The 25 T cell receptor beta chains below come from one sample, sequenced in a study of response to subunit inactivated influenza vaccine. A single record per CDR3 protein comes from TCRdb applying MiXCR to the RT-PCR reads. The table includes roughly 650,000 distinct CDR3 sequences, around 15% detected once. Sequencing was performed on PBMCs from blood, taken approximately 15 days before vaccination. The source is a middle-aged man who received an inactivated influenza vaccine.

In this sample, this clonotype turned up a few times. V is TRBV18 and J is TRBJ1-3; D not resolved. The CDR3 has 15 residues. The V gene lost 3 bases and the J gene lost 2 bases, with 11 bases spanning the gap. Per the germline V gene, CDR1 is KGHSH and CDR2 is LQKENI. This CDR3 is CASSPAQFAGNTIYF. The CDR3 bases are TGTGCCAGCTCACCCGCCCAATTCGCTGGAAACACCATATATTTT.

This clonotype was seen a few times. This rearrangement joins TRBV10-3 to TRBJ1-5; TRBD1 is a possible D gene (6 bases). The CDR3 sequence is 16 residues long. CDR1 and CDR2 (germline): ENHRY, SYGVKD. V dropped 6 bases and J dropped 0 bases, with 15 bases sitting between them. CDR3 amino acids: CAISPTGILSNQPQHF. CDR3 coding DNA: TGTGCCATCAGCCCAACAGGGATTCTTAGCAATCAGCCCCAGCATTTT.

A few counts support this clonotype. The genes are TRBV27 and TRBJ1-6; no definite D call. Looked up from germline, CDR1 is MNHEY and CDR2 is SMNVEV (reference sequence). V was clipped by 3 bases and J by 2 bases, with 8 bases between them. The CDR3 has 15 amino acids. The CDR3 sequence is CASSLEAAYNSPLHF. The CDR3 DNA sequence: TGTGCCAGCAGTTTGGAGGCGGCCTATAATTCACCCCTCCACTTT.

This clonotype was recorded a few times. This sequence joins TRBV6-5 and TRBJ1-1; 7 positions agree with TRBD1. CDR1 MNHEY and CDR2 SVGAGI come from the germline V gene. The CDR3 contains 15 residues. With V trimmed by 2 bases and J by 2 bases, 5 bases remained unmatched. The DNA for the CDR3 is TGTGCCAGCAGTTACGGGACAGCCGGAAACACTGAAGCTTTCTTT. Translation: CASSYGTAGNTEAFF.

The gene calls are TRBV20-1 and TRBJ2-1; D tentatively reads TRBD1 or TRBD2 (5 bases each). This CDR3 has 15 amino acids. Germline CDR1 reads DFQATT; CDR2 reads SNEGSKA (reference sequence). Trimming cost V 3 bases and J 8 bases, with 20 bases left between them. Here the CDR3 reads CSASGGTVGVYEQFF. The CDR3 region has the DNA TGCAGTGCTAGTGGTGGGACGGTGGGTGTCTATGAGCAGTTCTTC.

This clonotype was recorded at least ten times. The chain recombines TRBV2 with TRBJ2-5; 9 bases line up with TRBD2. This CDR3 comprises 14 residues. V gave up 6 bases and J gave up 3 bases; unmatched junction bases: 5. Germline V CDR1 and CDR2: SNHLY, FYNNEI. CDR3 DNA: TGTGCCAGCAGGGAGGCTAGCGGGAAAGAGACCCAGTACTTC. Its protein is CASREASGKETQYF.

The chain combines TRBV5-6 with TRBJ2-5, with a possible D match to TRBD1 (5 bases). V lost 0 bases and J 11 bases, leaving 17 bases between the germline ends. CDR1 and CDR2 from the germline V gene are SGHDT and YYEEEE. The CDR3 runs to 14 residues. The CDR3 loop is CASSLVGQGAPQYF. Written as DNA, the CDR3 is TGTGCCAGCAGCTTGGTAGGGCAGGGCGCTCCACAGTACTTC.

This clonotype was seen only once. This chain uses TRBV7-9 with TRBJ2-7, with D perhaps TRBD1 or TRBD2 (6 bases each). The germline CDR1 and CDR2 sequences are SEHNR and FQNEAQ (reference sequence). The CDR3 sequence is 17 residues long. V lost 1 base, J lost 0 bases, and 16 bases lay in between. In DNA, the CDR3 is TGTGCCAGCAGCTTAGGGCCCCGGGGGCGACACTCCTACGAGCAGTACTTC. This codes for CASSLGPRGRHSYEQYF.

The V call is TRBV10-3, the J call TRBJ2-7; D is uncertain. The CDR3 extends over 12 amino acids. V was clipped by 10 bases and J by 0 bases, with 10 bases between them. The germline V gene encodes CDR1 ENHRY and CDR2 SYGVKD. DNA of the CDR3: TGTGCCACCTCGTCCGACTCCTACGAGCAGTACTTC. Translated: CATSSDSYEQYF.

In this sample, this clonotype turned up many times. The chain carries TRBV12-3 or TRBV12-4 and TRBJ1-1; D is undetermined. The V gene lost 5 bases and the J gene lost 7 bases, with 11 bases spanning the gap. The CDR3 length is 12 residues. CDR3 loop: CASSIGLYEAFF. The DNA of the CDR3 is TGTGCCAGCAGTATTGGGCTTTATGAAGCTTTCTTT.

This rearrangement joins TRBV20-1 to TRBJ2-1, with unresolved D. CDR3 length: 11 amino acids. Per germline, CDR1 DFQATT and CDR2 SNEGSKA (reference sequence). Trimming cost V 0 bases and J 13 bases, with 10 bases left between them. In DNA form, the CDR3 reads TGCAGTGCTAGAGATCAGGTAGACCAGTTCTTC. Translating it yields CSARDQVDQFF.

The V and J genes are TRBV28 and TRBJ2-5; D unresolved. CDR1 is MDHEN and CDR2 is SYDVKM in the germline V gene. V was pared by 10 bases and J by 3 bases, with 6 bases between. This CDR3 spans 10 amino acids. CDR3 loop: CATSEETQYF. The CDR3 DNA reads TGTGCCACCTCGGAAGAGACCCAGTACTTC.

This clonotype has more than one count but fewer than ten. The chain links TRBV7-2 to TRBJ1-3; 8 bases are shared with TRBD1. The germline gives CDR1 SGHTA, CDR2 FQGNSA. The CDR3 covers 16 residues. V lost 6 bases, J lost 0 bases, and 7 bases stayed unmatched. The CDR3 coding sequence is TGTGCCAGCAGGCGGACAGGGCTCAACTCTGGAAACACCATATATTTT. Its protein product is CASRRTGLNSGNTIYF.

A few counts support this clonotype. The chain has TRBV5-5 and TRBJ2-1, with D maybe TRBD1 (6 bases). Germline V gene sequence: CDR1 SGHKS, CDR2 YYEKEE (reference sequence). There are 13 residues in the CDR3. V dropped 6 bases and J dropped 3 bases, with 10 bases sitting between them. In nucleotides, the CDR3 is TGTGCCAGCACCCGGGACATCTACAATGAGCAGTTCTTC. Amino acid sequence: CASTRDIYNEQFF. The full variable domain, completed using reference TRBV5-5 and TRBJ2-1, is DAGVTQSPTHLIKTRGQQVTLRCSPISGHKSVSWYQQVLGQGPQFIFQYYEKEERGRGNFPDRFSARQFPNYSSELNVNALLLGDSALYLCASTRDIYNEQFFGPGTRLTVL.

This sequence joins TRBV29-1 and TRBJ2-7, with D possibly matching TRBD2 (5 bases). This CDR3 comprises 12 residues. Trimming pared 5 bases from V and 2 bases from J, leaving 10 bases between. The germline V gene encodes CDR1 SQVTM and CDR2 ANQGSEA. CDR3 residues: CSVLDGAYEQYF. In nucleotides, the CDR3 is TGCAGCGTTTTGGACGGGGCCTACGAGCAGTACTTC.

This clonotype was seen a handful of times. The CDR3, as DNA: TGTGCCAGCAGCTTATATGACCGCACGGGATATGGCTACACCTTC. It codes for CASSLYDRTGYGYTF. The chain uses TRBV7-2 and TRBJ1-2, with unresolved D. The germline gives CDR1 SGHTA, CDR2 FQGNSA. The CDR3 consists of 15 residues. Trimming removed 2 bases from V and 5 bases from J, with 15 bases in between.

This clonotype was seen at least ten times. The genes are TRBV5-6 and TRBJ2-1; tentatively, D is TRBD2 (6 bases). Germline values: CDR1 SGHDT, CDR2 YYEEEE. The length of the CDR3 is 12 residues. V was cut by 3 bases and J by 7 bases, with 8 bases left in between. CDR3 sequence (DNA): TGTGCCAGCAGCTCGGCGGGGAATGAGCAGTTCTTC. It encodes CASSSAGNEQFF.

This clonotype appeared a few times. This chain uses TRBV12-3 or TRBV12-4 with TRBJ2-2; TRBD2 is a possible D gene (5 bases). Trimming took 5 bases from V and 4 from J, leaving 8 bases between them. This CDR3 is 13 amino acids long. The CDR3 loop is CASSGSGTGELFF. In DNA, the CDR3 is TGTGCCAGCAGTGGGAGCGGCACCGGGGAGCTGTTTTTT.

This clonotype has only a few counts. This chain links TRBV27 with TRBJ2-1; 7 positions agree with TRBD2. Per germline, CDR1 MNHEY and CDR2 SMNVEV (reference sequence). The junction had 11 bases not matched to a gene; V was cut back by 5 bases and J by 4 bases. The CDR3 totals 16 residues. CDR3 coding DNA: TGTGCCAGCAGTAACGCGGGAGCGGTTTCGTACAATGAGCAGTTCTTC. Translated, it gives CASSNAGAVSYNEQFF.

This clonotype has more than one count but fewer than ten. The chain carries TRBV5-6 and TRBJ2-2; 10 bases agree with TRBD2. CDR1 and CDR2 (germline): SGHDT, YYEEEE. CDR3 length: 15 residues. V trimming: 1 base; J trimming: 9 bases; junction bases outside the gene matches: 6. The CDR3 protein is CASSLPSGSERELFF. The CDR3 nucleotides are TGTGCCAGCAGCTTGCCTAGCGGGAGTGAGCGGGAGCTGTTTTTT.

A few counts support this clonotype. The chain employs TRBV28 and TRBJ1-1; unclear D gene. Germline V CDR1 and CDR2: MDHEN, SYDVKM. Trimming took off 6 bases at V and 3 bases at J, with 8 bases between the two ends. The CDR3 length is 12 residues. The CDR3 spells CASRWEDTEAFF. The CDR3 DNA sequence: TGTGCCAGCAGATGGGAGGACACTGAAGCTTTCTTT.

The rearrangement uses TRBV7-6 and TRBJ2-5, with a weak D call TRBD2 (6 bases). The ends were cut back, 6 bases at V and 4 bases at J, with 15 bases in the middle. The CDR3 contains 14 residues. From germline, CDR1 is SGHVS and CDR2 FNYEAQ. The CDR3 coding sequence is TGTGCCAGCAGTCCGGGGACTGGGGCAGAGACCCAGTACTTC. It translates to CASSPGTGAETQYF.

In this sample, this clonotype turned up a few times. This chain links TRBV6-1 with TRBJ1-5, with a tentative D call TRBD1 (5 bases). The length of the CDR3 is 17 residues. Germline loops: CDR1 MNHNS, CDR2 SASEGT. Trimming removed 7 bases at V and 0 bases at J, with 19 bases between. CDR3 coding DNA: TGTGCCAGCACTACCGGGACGGGGGGGTATAGCAATCAGCCCCAGCATTTT. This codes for CASTTGTGGYSNQPQHF.

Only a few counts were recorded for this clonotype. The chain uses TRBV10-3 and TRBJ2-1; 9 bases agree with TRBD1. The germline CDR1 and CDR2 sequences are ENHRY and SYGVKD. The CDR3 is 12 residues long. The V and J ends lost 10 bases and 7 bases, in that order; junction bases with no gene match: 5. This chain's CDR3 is CASRDRENEQFF. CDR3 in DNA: TGTGCCAGCAGGGACAGGGAGAATGAGCAGTTCTTC.

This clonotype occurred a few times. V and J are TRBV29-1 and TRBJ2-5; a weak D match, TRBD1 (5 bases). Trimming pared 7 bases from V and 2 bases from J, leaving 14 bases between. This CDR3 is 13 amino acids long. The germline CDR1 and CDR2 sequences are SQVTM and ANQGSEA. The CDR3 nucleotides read TGCAGCGCAAATAAGGGGCCTCAAGAGACCCAGTACTTC. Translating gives CSANKGPQETQYF.